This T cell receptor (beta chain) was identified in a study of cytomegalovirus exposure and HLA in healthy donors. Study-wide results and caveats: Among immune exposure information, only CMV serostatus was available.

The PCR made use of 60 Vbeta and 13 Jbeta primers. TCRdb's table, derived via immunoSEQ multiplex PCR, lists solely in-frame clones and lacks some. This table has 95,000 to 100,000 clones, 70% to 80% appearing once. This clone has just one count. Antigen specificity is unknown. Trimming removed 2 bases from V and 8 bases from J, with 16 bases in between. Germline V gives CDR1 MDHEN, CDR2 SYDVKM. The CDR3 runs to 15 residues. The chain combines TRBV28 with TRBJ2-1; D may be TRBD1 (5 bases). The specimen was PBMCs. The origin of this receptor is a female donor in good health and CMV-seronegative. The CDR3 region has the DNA TGTGCCAGCAGTTTACTGGGCAGGGATGCGGATGAGCAGTTCTTC. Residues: CASSLLGRDADEQFF. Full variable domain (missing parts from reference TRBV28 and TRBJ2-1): DVKVTQSSRYLVKRTGEKVFLECVQDMDHENMFWYRQDPGLGLRLIYFSYDVKMKEKGDIPEGYSVSREKKERFSLILESASTNQTSMYLCASSLLGRDADEQFFGPGTRLTVL.